The clone carrying this T cell receptor beta chain occurred many times. Its antigen is not identified. In germline, CDR1 is DFQATT, CDR2 SNEGSKA (reference sequence). CDR3 length equals 11 residues. Trimming cost V 0 bases and J 7 bases, with 7 bases left between them. This record belongs to a study of T cells after yellow fever vaccination. Study-wide findings and caveats: Booster sampling recovered most clones from primary vaccination (approximately 96% CD4, over 75% CD8). Weaker, the secondary response peaked sooner, at day 5 versus 15.

One entry per CDR3 protein, called by TCRdb with MiXCR from the 5' RACE reads. This sample has about 310,000 distinct CDR3 sequences; 3.6% occur once, and the top ten carry around 20%. The origin of this receptor is a man aged 18 to 29 who received the YFV17D yellow fever vaccine. V is TRBV20-1 and J is TRBJ2-7, with D unclear. The source was PBMCs, collected on the day of the yellow fever booster vaccination. CDR3 bases: TGCAGTGCTAGAGAGGCCCGGGAGCAGTACTTC. Amino acids: CSAREAREQYF.